These T cell receptor beta chains were read from a single sample in a study of CD8+CD57+ T cells in acquired aplastic anemia. TCRdb ran MiXCR on the reads and lists one entry per CDR3 protein. Among about 200,000 distinct CDR3 sequences listed, less than 75% were seen once. Specimen: sorted CD4+, CD8+, or CD8+CD57+ T cells (not recorded which) from PBMCs. These receptors came from a human donor with aplastic anemia. Both conserved end residues are part of each CDR3. Fields, in order: D gene, J gene, V gene, clone size, CDR3 length, CDR3 DNA, CDR3 protein. A D gene is named only where the DNA matches it firmly. The listing skips clone size in some rows; elsewhere it reads once, few, many or a size class.

D gene: NA; J gene: TRBJ2-1; V gene: TRBV15; clone size: NA; CDR3 length: 13; CDR3 DNA: TGTGCCACCAGCAGAGACCACCACAATGAGCAGTTCTTC; CDR3 protein: CATSRDHHNEQFF
D gene: NA; J gene: TRBJ2-7; V gene: TRBV7-9; clone size: NA; CDR3 length: 13; CDR3 DNA: TGTGCCAGCAGCCCCACTAGCAAACACGAGCAGTACTTC; CDR3 protein: CASSPTSKHEQYF
D gene: NA; J gene: TRBJ2-5; V gene: TRBV2; clone size: NA; CDR3 length: 13; CDR3 DNA: TGTGCCAGCAGTTCACCAAGGGGACAGACCCAGTACTTC; CDR3 protein: CASSSPRGQTQYF
D gene: NA; J gene: TRBJ2-2; V gene: TRBV7-3; clone size: NA; CDR3 length: 13; CDR3 DNA: TGTGCCAGCAGCTTTGGCACAACCGGGGAGCTGTTTTTT; CDR3 protein: CASSFGTTGELFF
D gene: TRBD1; J gene: TRBJ2-7; V gene: TRBV20-1; clone size: few; CDR3 length: 14; CDR3 DNA: TGCAGTGCTGCAAGACAGGGACGATCCTACGAGCAGTACTTC; CDR3 protein: CSAARQGRSYEQYF
D gene: TRBD1; J gene: TRBJ1-6; V gene: TRBV20-1; clone size: NA; CDR3 length: 13; CDR3 DNA: TGCAGTGCCGTGACAGGGGTAAATTCACCCCTCCACTTT; CDR3 protein: CSAVTGVNSPLHF
D gene: NA; J gene: TRBJ2-7; V gene: TRBV29-1; clone size: few; CDR3 length: 13; CDR3 DNA: TGCAGCGTTGAGTGGCCGAGCTCCTACGAGCAGTACTTC; CDR3 protein: CSVEWPSSYEQYF
D gene: TRBD1; J gene: TRBJ2-7; V gene: TRBV7-9; clone size: NA; CDR3 length: 15; CDR3 DNA: TGTGCCAGCAGCTTCGACAGGGGGCAATCCTACGAGCAGTACTTC; CDR3 protein: CASSFDRGQSYEQYF
D gene: NA; J gene: TRBJ2-3; V gene: TRBV9; clone size: few; CDR3 length: 15; CDR3 DNA: TGTGCCAGCAGCGTACTTGGACACAGCACAGATACGCAGTATTTT; CDR3 protein: CASSVLGHSTDTQYF
D gene: NA; J gene: TRBJ1-2; V gene: TRBV5-4; clone size: NA; CDR3 length: 12; CDR3 DNA: TGTGCCAGCAGCTTAGGGACATCCGGTAACACCTTC; CDR3 protein: CASSLGTSGNTF
D gene: NA; J gene: TRBJ2-7; V gene: TRBV20-1; clone size: NA; CDR3 length: 13; CDR3 DNA: TGCAGTGCTAGAGATGGGCAGCTCTACGAGCAGTACTTC; CDR3 protein: CSARDGQLYEQYF
D gene: TRBD2; J gene: TRBJ2-3; V gene: TRBV11-2; clone size: many; CDR3 length: 18; CDR3 DNA: TGTGCCAGCAGCTTAGATTCCACCGCGGGGGACCCCACAGATACGCAGTATTTT; CDR3 protein: CASSLDSTAGDPTDTQYF
D gene: NA; J gene: TRBJ2-7; V gene: TRBV6-5; clone size: NA; CDR3 length: 13; CDR3 DNA: TGTGCCATCAGTGAGGGGGATACCTACGAGCAGTACTTC; CDR3 protein: CAISEGDTYEQYF
D gene: NA; J gene: TRBJ2-7; V gene: TRBV7-9; clone size: NA; CDR3 length: 16; CDR3 DNA: TGTGCCAGCAGCTTAAAGTGGGGGACGGCAGACTACGAGCAGTACTTC; CDR3 protein: CASSLKWGTADYEQYF
D gene: TRBD2; J gene: TRBJ2-3; V gene: TRBV7-2; clone size: NA; CDR3 length: 16; CDR3 DNA: TGTGCCAGCAGCTTAAGACCAGGACTAGAAGGCGATACGCAGTATTTT; CDR3 protein: CASSLRPGLEGDTQYF
D gene: TRBD1; J gene: TRBJ1-1; V gene: TRBV15; clone size: few; CDR3 length: 14; CDR3 DNA: TGTGCCACCAGCCGAGATCGACAGGGAACTGAAGCTTTCTTT; CDR3 protein: CATSRDRQGTEAFF
D gene: NA; J gene: TRBJ1-1; V gene: TRBV2; clone size: NA; CDR3 length: 18; CDR3 DNA: TGTGCCAGCGGTCCCGTTTCACAGGGTAGCCCAACTAACACTGAAGCTTCCTTT; CDR3 protein: CASGPVSQGSPTNTEASF
D gene: TRBD1; J gene: TRBJ1-4; V gene: TRBV20-1; clone size: NA; CDR3 length: 17; CDR3 DNA: TGCAGTGCTAGTCCCCCGAGAACAGGGGGCTGGAGTGAAAAACTGTTTTTT; CDR3 protein: CSASPPRTGGWSEKLFF
D gene: NA; J gene: TRBJ2-7; V gene: TRBV20-1; clone size: few; CDR3 length: 12; CDR3 DNA: TGCAGTGCTGGGGCTTTGGGGATCGAGCAGTACTTC; CDR3 protein: CSAGALGIEQYF
D gene: NA; J gene: TRBJ1-4; V gene: TRBV10-3; clone size: NA; CDR3 length: 18; CDR3 DNA: TGTGCCATCAGTGTAAGATTGGGACACCGGACAACTAATGAAAAACTGTTTTTT; CDR3 protein: CAISVRLGHRTTNEKLFF
D gene: NA; J gene: TRBJ1-1; V gene: TRBV20-1; clone size: few; CDR3 length: 11; CDR3 DNA: TGCAGTGCTAGGGGGAACACTGAAGCTTTCTTT; CDR3 protein: CSARGNTEAFF
D gene: TRBD2; J gene: TRBJ2-5; V gene: TRBV20-1; clone size: few; CDR3 length: 15; CDR3 DNA: TGCAGTGCTAGAGAAACTAGCGGGAGGGTAGAGACCCAGTACTTC; CDR3 protein: CSARETSGRVETQYF
D gene: TRBD2; J gene: TRBJ2-7; V gene: TRBV27; clone size: once; CDR3 length: 15; CDR3 DNA: TGTGCCAGCAGTTACTCCCGGGGACTAGCCTCCGAGCAGTACTTC; CDR3 protein: CASSYSRGLASEQYF
D gene: NA; J gene: TRBJ2-2; V gene: TRBV9; clone size: many; CDR3 length: 15; CDR3 DNA: TGTGCCAGCAGCGTAGGGGGAGCGAACACCGGGGAGCTGTTTTTT; CDR3 protein: CASSVGGANTGELFF
D gene: NA; J gene: TRBJ2-5; V gene: TRBV5-1; clone size: NA; CDR3 length: 14; CDR3 DNA: TGCGCCAGCAGCCCTGGGTCGAGCAGGGAGACCCAGTACTTC; CDR3 protein: CASSPGSSRETQYF
D gene: TRBD1; J gene: TRBJ2-7; V gene: TRBV5-1; clone size: once; CDR3 length: 14; CDR3 DNA: TGCGCCAGCAGCCGGGACAGGGAGGACTACGAGCAGTACTTC; CDR3 protein: CASSRDREDYEQYF
D gene: TRBD1; J gene: TRBJ1-1; V gene: TRBV20-1; clone size: once; CDR3 length: 13; CDR3 DNA: TGCAGTGTTGTAATGGACAGGGAGACTGAAGCTTTCTTT; CDR3 protein: CSVVMDRETEAFF
D gene: NA; J gene: TRBJ2-1; V gene: TRBV24-1; clone size: NA; CDR3 length: 11; CDR3 DNA: TGTGCCACCAGTTCCTACAATGAGCAGTTCTTC; CDR3 protein: CATSSYNEQFF
D gene: NA; J gene: TRBJ1-3; V gene: TRBV9; clone size: once; CDR3 length: 13; CDR3 DNA: TGTGCCAGCGCCAGGCAGGGGGGAAACACCATATATTTT; CDR3 protein: CASARQGGNTIYF
D gene: TRBD1; J gene: TRBJ1-2; V gene: TRBV6-6; clone size: many; CDR3 length: 15; CDR3 DNA: TGTGCCAGCAGTTACTCTGGACAGGCTGACTATGGCTACACCTTC; CDR3 protein: CASSYSGQADYGYTF
D gene: TRBD1; J gene: TRBJ2-2; V gene: TRBV7-3; clone size: NA; CDR3 length: 15; CDR3 DNA: TGTGCCAGCAGCTTTACAGGGGGCTATGCCGGGGAGCTGTTTTTT; CDR3 protein: CASSFTGGYAGELFF
D gene: TRBD1; J gene: TRBJ2-7; V gene: TRBV20-1; clone size: many; CDR3 length: 16; CDR3 DNA: TGCAGTGCTAGAGATTGGGGACAGGGGAAGTCCTACGAGCAGTACTTC; CDR3 protein: CSARDWGQGKSYEQYF
D gene: NA; J gene: TRBJ1-6; V gene: TRBV10-1; clone size: NA; CDR3 length: 15; CDR3 DNA: TGCGCCAGCAGTGAGGAGGGGCGGAAGGATTCACCCCTCCACTTT; CDR3 protein: CASSEEGRKDSPLHF
D gene: TRBD2; J gene: TRBJ2-7; V gene: TRBV9; clone size: many; CDR3 length: 15; CDR3 DNA: TGTGCCAGCAGCGTAGGCTTAGCGGGGGCCTACGAGCAGTACTTC; CDR3 protein: CASSVGLAGAYEQYF
D gene: NA; J gene: TRBJ2-1; V gene: TRBV20-1; clone size: many; CDR3 length: 14; CDR3 DNA: TGCAGTGCCGAGACTAGTACGACGCCGAGGGAATGGTTCTTC; CDR3 protein: CSAETSTTPREWFF
D gene: NA; J gene: TRBJ2-7; V gene: TRBV19; clone size: NA; CDR3 length: 14; CDR3 DNA: TGTGCCAGCCGAGAAGGACGGGACTCCTACGAGCAGTACTTC; CDR3 protein: CASREGRDSYEQYF
D gene: NA; J gene: TRBJ2-2; V gene: TRBV5-4; clone size: NA; CDR3 length: 16; CDR3 DNA: TGTGCCAGCAGCTTGAGGGTTTCAGCGAACACCGGGGAGCTGTTTTTT; CDR3 protein: CASSLRVSANTGELFF
D gene: NA; J gene: TRBJ2-4; V gene: TRBV28; clone size: NA; CDR3 length: 14; CDR3 DNA: TGTGCCACCTCGGCCAGGGGCCTCAGGGACATTCAGTACTTC; CDR3 protein: CATSARGLRDIQYF
D gene: NA; J gene: TRBJ2-7; V gene: TRBV5-5; clone size: NA; CDR3 length: 12; CDR3 DNA: TGTGCCAGCAGCCCTCGAGGAAGCGAGCAGTACTTC; CDR3 protein: CASSPRGSEQYF
D gene: TRBD1; J gene: TRBJ1-5; V gene: TRBV19; clone size: many; CDR3 length: 15; CDR3 DNA: TGTGCCAGTAAGACGGACAGGGATAGCAATCAGCCCCAGCATTTT; CDR3 protein: CASKTDRDSNQPQHF
D gene: NA; J gene: TRBJ2-1; V gene: TRBV19; clone size: few; CDR3 length: 13; CDR3 DNA: TGTGCCAGTAGTGTCGGGCGGTACAATGAGCAGTTCTTC; CDR3 protein: CASSVGRYNEQFF
D gene: NA; J gene: TRBJ1-1; V gene: TRBV24-1; clone size: few; CDR3 length: 12; CDR3 DNA: TGTGCCACCAGTGATTGGGACGGTGGAGCTTTCTTT; CDR3 protein: CATSDWDGGAFF
D gene: NA; J gene: TRBJ1-3; V gene: TRBV12-3/TRBV12-4; clone size: NA; CDR3 length: 13; CDR3 DNA: TGTGCCAGCAGTTTAGCACAAGGAAACACCATATATTTT; CDR3 protein: CASSLAQGNTIYF
D gene: TRBD1; J gene: TRBJ2-7; V gene: TRBV29-1; clone size: NA; CDR3 length: 14; CDR3 DNA: TGCAGCGTTGAAACCGGGACAGGGCGCTACGAGCAGTACTTC; CDR3 protein: CSVETGTGRYEQYF
D gene: NA; J gene: TRBJ1-6; V gene: TRBV10-3; clone size: NA; CDR3 length: 17; CDR3 DNA: TGTGCCATCAGTGAGTCACGCGTCGAAGACGGGAGTTCACCCCTCCACTTT; CDR3 protein: CAISESRVEDGSSPLHF
D gene: TRBD2; J gene: TRBJ2-7; V gene: TRBV20-1; clone size: NA; CDR3 length: 14; CDR3 DNA: TGCAGTGCTTATACTAGCGGGAGGGCCTATGAGCAGTACTTC; CDR3 protein: CSAYTSGRAYEQYF
D gene: NA; J gene: TRBJ1-2; V gene: TRBV9; clone size: NA; CDR3 length: 15; CDR3 DNA: TGTGCCAGCAGCGTAGGGTTGGGTGACAACTATGGCTACACCTTC; CDR3 protein: CASSVGLGDNYGYTF
D gene: TRBD2; J gene: TRBJ2-5; V gene: TRBV5-1; clone size: NA; CDR3 length: 16; CDR3 DNA: TGCGCCAGCAGCTTTGGGGCGGGGGGAAATCACGAGACCCAGTACTTC; CDR3 protein: CASSFGAGGNHETQYF
D gene: NA; J gene: TRBJ1-4; V gene: TRBV29-1; clone size: NA; CDR3 length: 11; CDR3 DNA: TGCAGCGTTGGGATCGGTGAAAAACTGTTTTTT; CDR3 protein: CSVGIGEKLFF
D gene: NA; J gene: TRBJ2-1; V gene: TRBV10-3; clone size: NA; CDR3 length: 15; CDR3 DNA: TGTGCCAGCAGCCCCGACCGTACATCCTACAATGAGCAGTTCTTC; CDR3 protein: CASSPDRTSYNEQFF